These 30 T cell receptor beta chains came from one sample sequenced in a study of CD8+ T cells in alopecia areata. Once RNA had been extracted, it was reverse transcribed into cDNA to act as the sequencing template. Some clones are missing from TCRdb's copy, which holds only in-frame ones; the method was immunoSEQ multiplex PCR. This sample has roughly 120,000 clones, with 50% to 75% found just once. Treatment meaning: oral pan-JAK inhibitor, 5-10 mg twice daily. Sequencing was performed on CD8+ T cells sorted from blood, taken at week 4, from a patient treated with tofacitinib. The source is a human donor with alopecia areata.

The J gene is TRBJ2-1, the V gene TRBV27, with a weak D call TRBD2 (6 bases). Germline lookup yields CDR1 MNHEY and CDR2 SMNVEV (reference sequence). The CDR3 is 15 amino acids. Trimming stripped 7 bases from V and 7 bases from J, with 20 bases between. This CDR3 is CASTGAGILGNEQFF. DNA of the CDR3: TGTGCCAGCACGGGCGCGGGGATCCTTGGGAATGAGCAGTTCTTC.

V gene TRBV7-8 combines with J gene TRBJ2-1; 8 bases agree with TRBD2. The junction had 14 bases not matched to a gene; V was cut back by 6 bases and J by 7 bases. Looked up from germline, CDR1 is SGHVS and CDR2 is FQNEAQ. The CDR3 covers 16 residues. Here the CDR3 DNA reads TGTGCCAGCAGGGTAGCGGGGAGTCCCGGGGGAAATGAGCAGTTCTTC. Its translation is CASRVAGSPGGNEQFF. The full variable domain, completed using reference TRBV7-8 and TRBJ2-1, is GAGVSQSPRYKVAKRGQDVALRCDPISGHVSLFWYQQALGQGPEFLTYFQNEAQLDKSGLPSDRFFAERPEGSVSTLKIQRTQQEDSAVYLCASRVAGSPGGNEQFFGPGTRLTVL.

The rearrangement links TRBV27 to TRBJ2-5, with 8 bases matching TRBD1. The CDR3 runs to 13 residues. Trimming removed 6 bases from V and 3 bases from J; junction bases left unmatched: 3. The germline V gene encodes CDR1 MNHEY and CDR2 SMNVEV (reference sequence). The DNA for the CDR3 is TGTGCCAGCAGCTCGGACAGGGAAGAGACCCAGTACTTC. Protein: CASSSDREETQYF.

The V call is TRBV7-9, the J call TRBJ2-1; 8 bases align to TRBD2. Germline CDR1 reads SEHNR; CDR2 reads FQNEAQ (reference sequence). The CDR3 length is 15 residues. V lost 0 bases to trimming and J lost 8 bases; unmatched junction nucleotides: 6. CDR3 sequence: CASSLAGLATYEQFF. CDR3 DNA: TGTGCCAGCAGCTTAGCAGGACTAGCCACGTATGAGCAGTTCTTC. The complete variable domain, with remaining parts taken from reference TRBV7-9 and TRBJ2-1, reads DTGVSQNPRHKITKRGQNVTFRCDPISEHNRLYWYRQTLGQGPEFLTYFQNEAQLEKSRLLSDRFSAERPKGSFSTLEIQRTEQGDSAMYLCASSLAGLATYEQFFGPGTRLTVL.

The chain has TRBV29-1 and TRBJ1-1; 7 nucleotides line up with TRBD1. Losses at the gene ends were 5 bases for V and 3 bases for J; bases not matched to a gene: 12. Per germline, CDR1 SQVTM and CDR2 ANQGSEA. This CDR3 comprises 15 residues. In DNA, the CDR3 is TGCAGCGTTTATCCCGACAGGGAGTACGACACTGAAGCTTTCTTT. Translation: CSVYPDREYDTEAFF.

The CDR3 bases are TGTGCCAGCAGCTCAACAACCTTGATAGCCAACTACGAGCAGTACTTC. It specifies CASSSTTLIANYEQYF. The V gene is TRBV7-9, the J gene TRBJ2-7; D gene uncertain. The V gene's germline CDR1 is SEHNR and CDR2 FQNEAQ (reference sequence). The CDR3 contains 16 residues. Trimming stripped 4 bases from V and 3 bases from J, with 19 bases between.

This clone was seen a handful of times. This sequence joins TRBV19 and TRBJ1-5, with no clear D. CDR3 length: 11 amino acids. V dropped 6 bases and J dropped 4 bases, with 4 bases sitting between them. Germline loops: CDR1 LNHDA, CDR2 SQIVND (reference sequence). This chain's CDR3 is CASRGNQPQHF. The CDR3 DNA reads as TGTGCCAGTAGAGGGAATCAGCCCCAGCATTTT.

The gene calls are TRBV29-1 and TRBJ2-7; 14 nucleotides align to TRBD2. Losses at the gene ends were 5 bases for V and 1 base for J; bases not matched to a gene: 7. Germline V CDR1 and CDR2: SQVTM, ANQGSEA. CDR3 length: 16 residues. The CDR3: CSVPKTSGGESYEQYF. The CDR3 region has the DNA TGCAGCGTTCCGAAGACTAGCGGGGGGGAATCCTACGAGCAGTACTTC.

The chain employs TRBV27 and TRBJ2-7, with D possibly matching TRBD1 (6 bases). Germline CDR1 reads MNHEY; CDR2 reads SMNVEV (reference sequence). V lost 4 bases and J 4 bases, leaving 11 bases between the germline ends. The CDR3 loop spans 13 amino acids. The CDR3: CASSWGTRYEQYF. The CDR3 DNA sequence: TGTGCCAGCAGTTGGGGGACAAGATACGAGCAGTACTTC.

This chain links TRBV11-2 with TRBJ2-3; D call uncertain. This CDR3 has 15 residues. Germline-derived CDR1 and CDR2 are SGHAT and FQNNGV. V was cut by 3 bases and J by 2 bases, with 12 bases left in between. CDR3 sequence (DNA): TGTGCCAGCAGCTTCCGCGACCCACCCACAGATACGCAGTATTTT. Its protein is CASSFRDPPTDTQYF.

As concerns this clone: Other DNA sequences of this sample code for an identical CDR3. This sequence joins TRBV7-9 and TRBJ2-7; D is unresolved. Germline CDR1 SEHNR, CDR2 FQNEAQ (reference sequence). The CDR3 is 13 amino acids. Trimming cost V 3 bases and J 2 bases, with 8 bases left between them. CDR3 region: CASSLAGPYEQYF. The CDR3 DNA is TGTGCCAGCAGCTTGGCAGGCCCCTACGAGCAGTACTTC.

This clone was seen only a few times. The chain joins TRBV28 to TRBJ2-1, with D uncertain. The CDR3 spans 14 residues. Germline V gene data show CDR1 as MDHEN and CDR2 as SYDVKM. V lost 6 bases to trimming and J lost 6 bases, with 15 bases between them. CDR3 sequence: CASRGKGITNEQFF. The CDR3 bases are TGTGCCAGCAGAGGGAAAGGCATTACCAATGAGCAGTTCTTC.

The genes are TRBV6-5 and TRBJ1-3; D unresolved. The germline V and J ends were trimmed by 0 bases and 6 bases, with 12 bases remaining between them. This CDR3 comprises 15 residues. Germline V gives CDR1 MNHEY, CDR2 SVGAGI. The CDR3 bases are TGTGCCAGCAGTTACTCGTCGGGATTGGAAAACACCATATATTTT. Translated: CASSYSSGLENTIYF.

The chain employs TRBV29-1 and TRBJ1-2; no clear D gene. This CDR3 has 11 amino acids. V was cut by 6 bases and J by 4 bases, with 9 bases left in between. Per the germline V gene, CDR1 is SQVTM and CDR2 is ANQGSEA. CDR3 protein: CSVLRAYGYTF. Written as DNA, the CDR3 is TGCAGCGTGTTAAGGGCCTATGGCTACACCTTC.

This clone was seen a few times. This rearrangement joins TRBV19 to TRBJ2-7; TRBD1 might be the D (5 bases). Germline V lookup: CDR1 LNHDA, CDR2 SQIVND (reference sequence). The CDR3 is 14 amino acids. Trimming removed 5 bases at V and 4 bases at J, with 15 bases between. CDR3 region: CASSPTGRVYEQYF. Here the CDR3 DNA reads TGTGCCAGTAGTCCAACAGGTCGGGTGTACGAGCAGTACTTC.

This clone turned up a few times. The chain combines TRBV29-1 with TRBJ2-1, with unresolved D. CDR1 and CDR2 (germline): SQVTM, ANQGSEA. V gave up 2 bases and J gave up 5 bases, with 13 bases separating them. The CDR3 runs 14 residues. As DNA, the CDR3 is TGCAGCGTTGAAAGGTTTACGGTAGACAATGAGCAGTTCTTC. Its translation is CSVERFTVDNEQFF.

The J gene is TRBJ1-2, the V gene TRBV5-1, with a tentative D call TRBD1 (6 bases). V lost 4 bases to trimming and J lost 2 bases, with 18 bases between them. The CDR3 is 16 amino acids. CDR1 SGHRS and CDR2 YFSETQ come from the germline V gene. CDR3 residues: CASSPWAGVQNYGYTF. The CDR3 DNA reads TGCGCCAGCAGCCCGTGGGCAGGGGTCCAGAACTATGGCTACACCTTC.

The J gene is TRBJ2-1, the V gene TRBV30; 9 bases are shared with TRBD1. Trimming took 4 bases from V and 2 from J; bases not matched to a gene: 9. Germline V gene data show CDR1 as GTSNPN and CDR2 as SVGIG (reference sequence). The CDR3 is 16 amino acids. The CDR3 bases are TGTGCCTGGACCGCCGGGACAGGGCTGACCTACAATGAGCAGTTCTTC. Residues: CAWTAGTGLTYNEQFF.

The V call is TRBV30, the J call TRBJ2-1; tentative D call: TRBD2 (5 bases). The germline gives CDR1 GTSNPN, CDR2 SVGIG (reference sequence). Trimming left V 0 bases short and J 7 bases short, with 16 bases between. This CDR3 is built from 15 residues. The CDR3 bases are TGTGCCTGGAGTGTAGGCAGCGGCGTATTGAATGAGCAGTTCTTC. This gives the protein CAWSVGSGVLNEQFF.

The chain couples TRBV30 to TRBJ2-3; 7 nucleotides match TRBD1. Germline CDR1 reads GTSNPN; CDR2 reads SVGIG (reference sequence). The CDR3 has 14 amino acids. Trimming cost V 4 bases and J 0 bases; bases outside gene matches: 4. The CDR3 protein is CAWTTGESTDTQYF. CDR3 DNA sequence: TGTGCCTGGACTACAGGGGAGAGCACAGATACGCAGTATTTT.

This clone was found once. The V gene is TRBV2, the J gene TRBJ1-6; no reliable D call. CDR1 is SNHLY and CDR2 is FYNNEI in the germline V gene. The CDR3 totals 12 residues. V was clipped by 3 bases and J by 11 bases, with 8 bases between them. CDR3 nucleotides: TGTGCCAGCAGTGAGACACAACCACCCCTCCACTTT. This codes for CASSETQPPLHF.

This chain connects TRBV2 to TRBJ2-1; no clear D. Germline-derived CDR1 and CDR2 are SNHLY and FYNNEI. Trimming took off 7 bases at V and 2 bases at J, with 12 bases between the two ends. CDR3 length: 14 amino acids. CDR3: CASTTGDTYNEQFF. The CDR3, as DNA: TGTGCCAGCACTACTGGGGATACCTACAATGAGCAGTTCTTC.

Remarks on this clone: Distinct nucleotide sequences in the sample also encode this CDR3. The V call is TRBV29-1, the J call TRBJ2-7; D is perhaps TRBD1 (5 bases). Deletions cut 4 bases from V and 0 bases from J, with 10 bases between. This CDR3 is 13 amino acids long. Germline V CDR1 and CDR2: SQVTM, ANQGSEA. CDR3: CSVAPGFSYEQYF. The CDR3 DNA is TGCAGCGTTGCGCCAGGGTTCTCCTACGAGCAGTACTTC.

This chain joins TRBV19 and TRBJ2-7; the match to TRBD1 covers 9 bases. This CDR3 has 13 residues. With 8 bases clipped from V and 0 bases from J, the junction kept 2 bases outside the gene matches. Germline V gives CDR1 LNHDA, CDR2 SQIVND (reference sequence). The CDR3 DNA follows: TGTGCCAGTGGGACAGGGAGCTCCTACGAGCAGTACTTC. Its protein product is CASGTGSSYEQYF. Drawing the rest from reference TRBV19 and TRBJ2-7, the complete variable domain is DGGITQSPKYLFRKEGQNVTLSCEQNLNHDAMYWYRQDPGQGLRLIYYSQIVNDFQKGDIAEGYSVSREKKESFPLTVTSAQKNPTAFYLCASGTGSSYEQYFGPGTRLTVT.

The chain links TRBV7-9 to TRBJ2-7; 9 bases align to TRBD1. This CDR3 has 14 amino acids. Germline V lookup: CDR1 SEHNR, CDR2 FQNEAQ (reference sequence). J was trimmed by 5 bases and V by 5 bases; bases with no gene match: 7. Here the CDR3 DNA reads TGTGCCAGCAGCCCAGGACAGGGGTTCGACGAGCAGTACTTC. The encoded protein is CASSPGQGFDEQYF.

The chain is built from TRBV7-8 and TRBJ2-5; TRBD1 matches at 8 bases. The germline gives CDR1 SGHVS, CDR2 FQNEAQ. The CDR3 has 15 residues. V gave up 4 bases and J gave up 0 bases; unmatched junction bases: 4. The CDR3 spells CASSYRGDYQETQYF. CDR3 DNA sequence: TGTGCCAGCAGCTACAGGGGGGACTACCAAGAGACCCAGTACTTC.

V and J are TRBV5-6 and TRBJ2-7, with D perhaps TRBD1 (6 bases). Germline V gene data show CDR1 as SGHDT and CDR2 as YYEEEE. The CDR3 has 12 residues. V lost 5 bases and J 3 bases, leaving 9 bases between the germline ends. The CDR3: CASSNRDYEQYF. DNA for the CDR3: TGTGCCAGCAGTAACAGGGACTACGAGCAGTACTTC.

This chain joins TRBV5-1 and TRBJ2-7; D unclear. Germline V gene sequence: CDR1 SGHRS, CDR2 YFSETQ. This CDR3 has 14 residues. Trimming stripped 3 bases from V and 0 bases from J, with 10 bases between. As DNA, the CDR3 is TGCGCCAGCAGCTCCAACCCAACCTCCTACGAGCAGTACTTC. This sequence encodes CASSSNPTSYEQYF.

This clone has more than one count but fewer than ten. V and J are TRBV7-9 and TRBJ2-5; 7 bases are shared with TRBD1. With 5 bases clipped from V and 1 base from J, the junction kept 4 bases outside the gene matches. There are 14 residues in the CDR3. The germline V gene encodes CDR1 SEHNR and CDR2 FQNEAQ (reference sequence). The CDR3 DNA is TGTGCCAGCAGCCCCACAGGGGCCCAAGAGACCCAGTACTTC. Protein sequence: CASSPTGAQETQYF.

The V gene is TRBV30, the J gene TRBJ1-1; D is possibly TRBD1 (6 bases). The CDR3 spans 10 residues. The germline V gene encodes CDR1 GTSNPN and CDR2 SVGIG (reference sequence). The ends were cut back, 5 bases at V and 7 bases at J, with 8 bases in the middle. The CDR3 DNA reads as TGTGCCTGGGGGACACTTGAAGCTTTCTTT. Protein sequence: CAWGTLEAFF.